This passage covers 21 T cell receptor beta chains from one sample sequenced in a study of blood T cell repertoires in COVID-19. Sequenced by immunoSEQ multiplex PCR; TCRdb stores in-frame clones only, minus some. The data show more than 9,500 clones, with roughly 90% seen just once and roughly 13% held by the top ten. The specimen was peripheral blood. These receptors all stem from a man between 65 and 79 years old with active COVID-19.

CDR3 coding DNA: TGTGCCAGTAGGTTCGCCCTAGCAGGACAGGGTAGCGCCAACGTCCTGACTTTC. Its translation is CASRFALAGQGSANVLTF. The gene calls are TRBV19 and TRBJ2-6; 8 bases are a match to TRBD1. This CDR3 region has 18 residues. Looked up from germline, CDR1 is LNHDA and CDR2 is SQIVND (reference sequence). Germline trimming cut 6 bases from V and 7 bases from J; bases unmatched to any gene: 17.

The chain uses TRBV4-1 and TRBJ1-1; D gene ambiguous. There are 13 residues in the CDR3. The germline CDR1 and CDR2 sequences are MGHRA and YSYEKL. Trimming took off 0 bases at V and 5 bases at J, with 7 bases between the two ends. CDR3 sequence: CASSQDVRTEAFF. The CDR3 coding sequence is TGCGCCAGCAGCCAAGACGTTCGTACTGAAGCTTTCTTT.

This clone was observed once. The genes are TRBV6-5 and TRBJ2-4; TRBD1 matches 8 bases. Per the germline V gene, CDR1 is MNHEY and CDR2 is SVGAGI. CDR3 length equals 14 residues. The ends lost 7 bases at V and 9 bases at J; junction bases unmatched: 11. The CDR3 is CASNAGGFLGIQYF. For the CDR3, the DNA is TGTGCCAGCAACGCAGGGGGCTTCCTAGGCATTCAGTACTTC.

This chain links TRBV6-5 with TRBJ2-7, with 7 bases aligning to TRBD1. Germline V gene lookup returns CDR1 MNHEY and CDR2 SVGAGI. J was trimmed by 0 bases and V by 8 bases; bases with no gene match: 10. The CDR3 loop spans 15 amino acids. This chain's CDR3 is CASALSGTASYEQYF. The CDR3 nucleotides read TGTGCCAGCGCGCTTTCCGGGACAGCCTCCTACGAGCAGTACTTC.

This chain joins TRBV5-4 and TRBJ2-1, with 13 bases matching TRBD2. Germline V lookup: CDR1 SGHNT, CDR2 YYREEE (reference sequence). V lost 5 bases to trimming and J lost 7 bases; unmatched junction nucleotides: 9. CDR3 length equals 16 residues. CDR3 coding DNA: TGTGCCAGCAGACCCACTAGCGGGAGGGCCGGTAATGAGCAGTTCTTC. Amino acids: CASRPTSGRAGNEQFF.

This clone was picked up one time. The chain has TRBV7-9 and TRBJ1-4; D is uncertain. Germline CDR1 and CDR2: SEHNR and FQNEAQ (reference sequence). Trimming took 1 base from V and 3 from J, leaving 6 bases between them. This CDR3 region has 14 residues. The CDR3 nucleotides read TGTGCCAGCAGCTTAGACAGTGCTAATGAAAAACTGTTTTTT. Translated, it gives CASSLDSANEKLFF.

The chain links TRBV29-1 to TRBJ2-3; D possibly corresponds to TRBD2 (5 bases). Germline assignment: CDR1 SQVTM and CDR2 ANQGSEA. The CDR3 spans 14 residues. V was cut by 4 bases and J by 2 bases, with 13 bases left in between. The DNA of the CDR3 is TGCAGCGTTGCCCGGCGGGCCTACACAGATACGCAGTATTTT. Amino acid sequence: CSVARRAYTDTQYF.

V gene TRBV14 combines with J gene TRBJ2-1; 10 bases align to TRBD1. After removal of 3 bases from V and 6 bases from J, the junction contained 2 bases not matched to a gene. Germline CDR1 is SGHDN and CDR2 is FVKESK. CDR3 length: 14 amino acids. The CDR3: CASSHRDRGNEQFF. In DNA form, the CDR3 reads TGTGCCAGCAGCCATCGGGACAGGGGCAATGAGCAGTTCTTC.

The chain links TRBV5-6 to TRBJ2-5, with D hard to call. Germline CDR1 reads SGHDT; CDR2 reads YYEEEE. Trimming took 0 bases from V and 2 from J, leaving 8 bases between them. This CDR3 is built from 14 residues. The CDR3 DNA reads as TGTGCCAGCAGCTTGGCAAAGAGACAAGAGACCCAGTACTTC. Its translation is CASSLAKRQETQYF. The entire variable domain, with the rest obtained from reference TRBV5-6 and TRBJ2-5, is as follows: DAGVTQSPTHLIKTRGQQVTLRCSPKSGHDTVSWYQQALGQGPQFIFQYYEEEERQRGNFPDRFSGHQFPNYSSELNVNALLLGDSALYLCASSLAKRQETQYFGPGTRLLVL.

The CDR3 loop reads CASSLGWTGGTDTQYF. In DNA form, the CDR3 reads TGTGCCAGTAGCCTCGGGTGGACAGGGGGCACAGATACGCAGTATTTT. V is TRBV19 and J is TRBJ2-3; 9 nucleotides match TRBD1. The V and J ends lost 6 bases and 1 base, in that order; junction bases with no gene match: 8. The CDR3 has 16 residues. Germline CDR1 reads LNHDA; CDR2 reads SQIVND (reference sequence).

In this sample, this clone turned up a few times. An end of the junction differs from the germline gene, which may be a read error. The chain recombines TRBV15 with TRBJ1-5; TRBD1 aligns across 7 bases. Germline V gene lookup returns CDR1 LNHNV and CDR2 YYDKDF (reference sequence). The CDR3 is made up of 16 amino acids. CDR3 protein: CATSRDRVNSNQPQHF. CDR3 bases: TGTGCCACCAGCCGAGACAGGGTTAATAGCAATCAGCCCCAGCATTTT.

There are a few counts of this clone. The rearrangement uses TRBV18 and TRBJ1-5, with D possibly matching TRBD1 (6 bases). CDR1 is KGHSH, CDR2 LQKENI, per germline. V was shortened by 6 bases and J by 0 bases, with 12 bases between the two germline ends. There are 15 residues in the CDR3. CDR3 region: CASSQQGDSNQPQHF. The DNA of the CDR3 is TGTGCCAGCTCCCAACAGGGTGATAGCAATCAGCCCCAGCATTTT.

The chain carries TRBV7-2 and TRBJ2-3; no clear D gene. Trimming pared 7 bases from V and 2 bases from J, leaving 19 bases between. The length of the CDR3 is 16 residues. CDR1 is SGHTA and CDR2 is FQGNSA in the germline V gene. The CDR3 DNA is TGTGCCAGCACCTCACTCCGGTTTCCCGCCACAGATACGCAGTATTTT. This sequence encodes CASTSLRFPATDTQYF.

The CDR3 DNA is TGTGCCAGCAGTGATCCAGGCAGGGGTGGCAACGAGCAGTACTTC. Its translation: CASSDPGRGGNEQYF. The V and J genes are TRBV2 and TRBJ2-7; the D gene is possibly TRBD1 (6 bases). Between the trimmed V and J ends, which lost 3 bases and 5 bases, there was a span of 17 bases. Germline V CDR1 and CDR2: SNHLY, FYNNEI. This CDR3 contains 15 residues.

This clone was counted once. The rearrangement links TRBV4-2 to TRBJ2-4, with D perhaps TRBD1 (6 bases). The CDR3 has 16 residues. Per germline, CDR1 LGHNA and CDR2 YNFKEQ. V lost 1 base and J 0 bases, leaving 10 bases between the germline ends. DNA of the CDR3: TGTGCCAGCAGCCAAGGGACAGTACTAGCCAAAAACATTCAGTACTTC. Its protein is CASSQGTVLAKNIQYF.

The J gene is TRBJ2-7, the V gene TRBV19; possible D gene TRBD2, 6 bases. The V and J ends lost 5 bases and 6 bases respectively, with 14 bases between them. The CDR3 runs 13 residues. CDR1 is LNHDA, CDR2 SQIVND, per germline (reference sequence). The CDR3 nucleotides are TGTGCCAGTAGTCCTACGGGGGTTGGCGAGCAGTACTTC. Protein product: CASSPTGVGEQYF.

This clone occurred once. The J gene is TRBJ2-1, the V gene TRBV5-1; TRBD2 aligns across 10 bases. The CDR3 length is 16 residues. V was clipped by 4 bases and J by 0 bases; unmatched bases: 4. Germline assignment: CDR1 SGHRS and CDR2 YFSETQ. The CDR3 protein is CASSILAGGSYNEQFF. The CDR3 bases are TGCGCCAGCAGCATTTTAGCGGGAGGCTCCTACAATGAGCAGTTCTTC.

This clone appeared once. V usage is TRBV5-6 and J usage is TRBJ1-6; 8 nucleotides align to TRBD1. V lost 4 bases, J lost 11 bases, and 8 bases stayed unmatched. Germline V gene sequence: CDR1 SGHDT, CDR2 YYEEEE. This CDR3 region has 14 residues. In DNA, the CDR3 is TGTGCCAGCAGCAGTGGACAGGGTATGACACCCCTCCACTTT. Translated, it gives CASSSGQGMTPLHF.

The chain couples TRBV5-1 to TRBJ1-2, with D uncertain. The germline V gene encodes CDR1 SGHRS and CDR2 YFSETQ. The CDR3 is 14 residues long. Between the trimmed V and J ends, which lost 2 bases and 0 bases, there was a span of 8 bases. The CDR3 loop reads CASSFETPNYGYTF. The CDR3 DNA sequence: TGCGCCAGCAGCTTCGAGACACCTAACTATGGCTACACCTTC.

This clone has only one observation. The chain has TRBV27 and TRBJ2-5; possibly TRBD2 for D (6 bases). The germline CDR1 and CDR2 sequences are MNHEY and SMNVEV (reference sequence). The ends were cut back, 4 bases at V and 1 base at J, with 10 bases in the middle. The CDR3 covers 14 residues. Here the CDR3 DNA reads TGTGCCAGCAGTTCCCGGGACTTCCAAGAGACCCAGTACTTC. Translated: CASSSRDFQETQYF.

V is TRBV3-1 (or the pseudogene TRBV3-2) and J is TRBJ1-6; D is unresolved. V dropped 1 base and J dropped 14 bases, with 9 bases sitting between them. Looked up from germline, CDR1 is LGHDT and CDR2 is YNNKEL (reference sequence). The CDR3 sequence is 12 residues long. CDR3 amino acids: CASSQGALSLHF. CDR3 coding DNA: TGTGCCAGCAGCCAAGGGGCTTTATCCCTCCACTTT.